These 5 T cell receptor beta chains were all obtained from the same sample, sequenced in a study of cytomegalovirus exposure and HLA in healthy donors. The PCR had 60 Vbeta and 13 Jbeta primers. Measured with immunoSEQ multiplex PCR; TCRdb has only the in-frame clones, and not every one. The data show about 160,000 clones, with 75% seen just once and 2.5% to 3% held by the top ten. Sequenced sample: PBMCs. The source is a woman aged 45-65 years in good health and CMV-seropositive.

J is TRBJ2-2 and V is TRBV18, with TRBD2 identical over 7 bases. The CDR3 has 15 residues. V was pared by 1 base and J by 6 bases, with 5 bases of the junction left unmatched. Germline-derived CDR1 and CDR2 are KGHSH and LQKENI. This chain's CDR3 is CASSPQLLAAGELFF. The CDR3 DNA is TGTGCCAGCTCACCACAATTGCTAGCGGCCGGGGAGCTGTTTTTT.

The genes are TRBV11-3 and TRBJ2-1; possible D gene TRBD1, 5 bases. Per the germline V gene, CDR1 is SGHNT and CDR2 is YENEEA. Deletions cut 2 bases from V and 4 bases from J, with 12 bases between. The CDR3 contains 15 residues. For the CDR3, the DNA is TGTGCCAGCAGCTTAAGGCAGGGTGATTACAATGAGCAGTTCTTC. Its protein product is CASSLRQGDYNEQFF. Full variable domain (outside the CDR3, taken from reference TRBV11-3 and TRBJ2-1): EAGVVQSPRYKIIEKKQPVAFWCNPISGHNTLYWYLQNLGQGPELLIRYENEEAVDDSQLPKDRFSAERLKGVDSTLKIQPAELGDSAVYLCASSLRQGDYNEQFFGPGTRLTVL.

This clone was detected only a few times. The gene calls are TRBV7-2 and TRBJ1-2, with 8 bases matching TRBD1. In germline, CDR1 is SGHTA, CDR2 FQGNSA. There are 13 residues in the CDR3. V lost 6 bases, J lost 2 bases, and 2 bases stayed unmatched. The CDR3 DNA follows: TGTGCCAGCAGTCGACAGGGGAACTATGGCTACACCTTC. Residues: CASSRQGNYGYTF.

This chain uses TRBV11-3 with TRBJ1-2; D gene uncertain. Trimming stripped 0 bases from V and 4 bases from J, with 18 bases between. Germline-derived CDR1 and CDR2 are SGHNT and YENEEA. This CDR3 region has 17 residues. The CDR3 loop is CASSLDPEYPRGYGYTF. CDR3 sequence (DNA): TGTGCCAGCAGCTTAGATCCCGAATATCCCCGCGGCTATGGCTACACCTTC.

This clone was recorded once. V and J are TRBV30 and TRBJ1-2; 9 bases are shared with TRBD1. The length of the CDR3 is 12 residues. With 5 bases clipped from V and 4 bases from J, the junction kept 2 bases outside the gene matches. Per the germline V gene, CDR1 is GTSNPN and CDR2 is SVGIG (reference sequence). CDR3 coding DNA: TGTGCCTGGGGGACAGGGAGCTATGGCTACACCTTC. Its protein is CAWGTGSYGYTF.